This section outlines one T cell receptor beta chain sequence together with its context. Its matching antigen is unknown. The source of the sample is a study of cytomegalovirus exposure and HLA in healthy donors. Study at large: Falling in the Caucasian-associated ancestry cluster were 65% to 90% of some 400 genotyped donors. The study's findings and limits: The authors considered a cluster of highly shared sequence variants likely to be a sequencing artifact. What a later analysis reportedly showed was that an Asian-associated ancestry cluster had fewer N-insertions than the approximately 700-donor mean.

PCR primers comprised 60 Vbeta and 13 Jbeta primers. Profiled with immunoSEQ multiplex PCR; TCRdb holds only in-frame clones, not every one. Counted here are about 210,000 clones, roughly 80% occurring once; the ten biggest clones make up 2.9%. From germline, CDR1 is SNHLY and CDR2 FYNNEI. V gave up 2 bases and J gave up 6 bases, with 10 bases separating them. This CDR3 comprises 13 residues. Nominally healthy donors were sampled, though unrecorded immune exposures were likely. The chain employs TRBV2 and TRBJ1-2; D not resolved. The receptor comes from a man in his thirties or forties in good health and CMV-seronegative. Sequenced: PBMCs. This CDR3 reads CASSEWPQHGYTF. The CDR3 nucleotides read TGTGCCAGCAGTGAATGGCCACAGCATGGCTACACCTTC. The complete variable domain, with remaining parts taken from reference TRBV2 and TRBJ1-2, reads EPEVTQTPSHQVTQMGQEVILRCVPISNHLYFYWYRQILGQKVEFLVSFYNNEISEKSEIFDDQFSVERPDGSNFTLKIRSTKLEDSAMYFCASSEWPQHGYTFGSGTRLTVV.